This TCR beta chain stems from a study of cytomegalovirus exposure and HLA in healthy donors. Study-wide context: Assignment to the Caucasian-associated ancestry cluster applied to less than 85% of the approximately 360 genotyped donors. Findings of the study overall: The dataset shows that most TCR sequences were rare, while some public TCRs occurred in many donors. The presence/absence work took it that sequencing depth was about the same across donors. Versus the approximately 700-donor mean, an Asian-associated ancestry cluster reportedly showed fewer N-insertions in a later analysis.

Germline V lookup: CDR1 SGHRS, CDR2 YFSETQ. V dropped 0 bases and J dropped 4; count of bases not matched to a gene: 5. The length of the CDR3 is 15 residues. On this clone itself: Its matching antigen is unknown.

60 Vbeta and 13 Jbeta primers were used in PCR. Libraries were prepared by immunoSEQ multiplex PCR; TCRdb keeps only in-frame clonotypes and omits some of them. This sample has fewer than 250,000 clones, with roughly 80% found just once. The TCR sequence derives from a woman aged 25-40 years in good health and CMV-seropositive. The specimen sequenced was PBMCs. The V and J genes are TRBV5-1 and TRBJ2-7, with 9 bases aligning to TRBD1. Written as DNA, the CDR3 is TGCGCCAGCAGCTTGGATACAGGGGGCAGTTACGAGCAGTACTTC. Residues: CASSLDTGGSYEQYF. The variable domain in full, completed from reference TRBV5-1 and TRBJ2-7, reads KAGVTQTPRYLIKTRGQQVTLSCSPISGHRSVSWYQQTPGQGLQFLFEYFSETQRNKGNFPGRFSGRQFSNSRSEMNVSTLELGDSALYLCASSLDTGGSYEQYFGPGTRLTVT.